The clone carrying this T cell receptor beta chain was detected a few times. This sample stems from a study of T-cell reconstitution after alpha-beta-depleted transplantation in children. J lost 9 bases, V lost 7 bases, and 7 bases had no gene match. CDR3 length: 15 amino acids. Germline CDR1 reads MNHEY; CDR2 reads SVGEGT. Preparing the TCRbeta library involved the use of unique molecular identifiers. TCRdb itself ran the PCR reads through MiXCR, one entry per CDR3 protein. Among 500,000 or so distinct CDR3 sequences listed, roughly 33% were seen once. This TCR came from a human donor who donated a stem cell graft to a child with aplastic anemia. The specimen was PBMCs from the stem cell graft donor, collected from the stem cell graft. V gene TRBV6-2 or TRBV6-3 combines with J gene TRBJ2-1; 15 bases align to TRBD2. The CDR3 sequence: CASNPGLAGGVEQFF. CDR3 nucleotide sequence: TGTGCCAGCAACCCGGGACTAGCGGGAGGAGTTGAGCAGTTCTTC.